A selection of T cell receptor beta chains follows, all from one sample in a study of technical replicates of blood from several donors. Profiling relied on immunoSEQ multiplex PCR, and the TCRdb table lists in-frame clones only, not all of them. Of tens of thousands of clones listed, 92% are singletons. The specimen sequenced was T cells isolated from PBMCs. The origin of the receptors is a human donor in good health. CDR3s include the opening cysteine and the closing phenylalanine or tryptophan. The order of the fields is clone size, J gene, D gene, V gene, CDR3 protein, CDR3 DNA. A D gene is named only where the DNA matches it firmly. Rows give clone size only sometimes, using once, few, many, or a class for an expanded clone.

clone_size: .; j_call: TRBJ2-7; d_call: TRBD1; v_call: TRBV9; cdr3_aa: CASSAGTGVFSEQYF; cdr3_nt: TGTGCCAGCAGCGCAGGGACAGGGGTATTCAGCGAGCAGTACTTC
clone_size: once; j_call: TRBJ1-1; d_call: .; v_call: TRBV11-3; cdr3_aa: CASSLQQNTEAFF; cdr3_nt: TGTGCCAGCAGCTTACAACAGAACACTGAAGCTTTCTTT
clone_size: .; j_call: TRBJ2-2; d_call: .; v_call: TRBV29-1; cdr3_aa: CSVVPRGSNTGELFF; cdr3_nt: TGCAGCGTTGTCCCCCGAGGGTCGAACACCGGGGAGCTGTTTTTT
clone_size: .; j_call: TRBJ2-1; d_call: .; v_call: TRBV21-1; cdr3_aa: CASSNGTSGGHNEQFF; cdr3_nt: TGTGCCAGCAGCAATGGTACTAGCGGGGGGCACAATGAGCAGTTCTTC
clone_size: .; j_call: TRBJ2-3; d_call: TRBD1; v_call: TRBV6-1; cdr3_aa: CATDNRDRGRDTQYF; cdr3_nt: TGTGCCACCGATAACCGGGACAGGGGGCGAGATACGCAGTATTTT
clone_size: .; j_call: TRBJ1-1; d_call: .; v_call: TRBV10-1; cdr3_aa: CASRSDTEAFF; cdr3_nt: TGCGCCAGCAGGTCCGACACTGAAGCTTTCTTT
clone_size: .; j_call: TRBJ1-2; d_call: .; v_call: TRBV15; cdr3_aa: CATSSGTERGLGYTF; cdr3_nt: TGTGCCACCAGCAGCGGAACCGAAAGGGGACTTGGCTACACCTTC
clone_size: .; j_call: TRBJ1-3; d_call: .; v_call: TRBV30; cdr3_aa: CAWGDIGAGNTIYF; cdr3_nt: TGTGCCTGGGGTGATATCGGAGCTGGAAACACCATATATTTT
clone_size: .; j_call: TRBJ2-7; d_call: TRBD2; v_call: TRBV7-8; cdr3_aa: CASSLGGGSYEQYF; cdr3_nt: TGTGCCAGCAGCTTGGGCGGGGGGTCCTACGAGCAGTACTTC
clone_size: .; j_call: TRBJ2-2; d_call: TRBD1; v_call: TRBV25-1; cdr3_aa: CASSPQGSMVTGELFF; cdr3_nt: TGTGCCAGCAGTCCACAGGGGTCGATGGTTACCGGGGAGCTGTTTTTT
clone_size: .; j_call: TRBJ2-2; d_call: TRBD2; v_call: TRBV7-6; cdr3_aa: CASSLGAGEGGELFF; cdr3_nt: TGTGCCAGCAGCTTAGGGGCGGGAGAAGGCGGGGAGCTGTTTTTT
clone_size: .; j_call: TRBJ1-6; d_call: .; v_call: TRBV5-8; cdr3_aa: CASSPRLGQNSPLHF; cdr3_nt: TGTGCCAGCAGCCCCCGCCTGGGGCAAAATTCACCCCTCCACTTT
clone_size: .; j_call: TRBJ2-3; d_call: .; v_call: TRBV5-1; cdr3_aa: CASSLTTEGTDTQYF; cdr3_nt: TGCGCCAGCAGCTTGACGACGGAGGGGACAGATACGCAGTATTTT
clone_size: .; j_call: TRBJ2-1; d_call: .; v_call: TRBV15; cdr3_aa: CATSRGSSGYNEQFF; cdr3_nt: TGTGCCACCAGCAGAGGCTCCTCGGGGTACAATGAGCAGTTCTTC
clone_size: .; j_call: TRBJ2-7; d_call: .; v_call: TRBV7-9; cdr3_aa: CASSLALDEQYF; cdr3_nt: TGTGCCAGCAGCTTAGCCCTCGACGAGCAGTACTTC
clone_size: .; j_call: TRBJ2-2; d_call: TRBD2; v_call: TRBV5-1; cdr3_aa: CASSGPGLADTGELFF; cdr3_nt: TGCGCCAGCAGCGGTCCGGGACTAGCGGACACCGGGGAGCTGTTTTTT
clone_size: .; j_call: TRBJ2-3; d_call: .; v_call: TRBV19; cdr3_aa: CASINRSTDTQYF; cdr3_nt: TGTGCCAGTATAAACAGGAGCACAGATACGCAGTATTTT
clone_size: .; j_call: TRBJ2-1; d_call: TRBD1; v_call: TRBV7-3; cdr3_aa: CASSRDSSSYNEQFF; cdr3_nt: TGTGCCAGCAGCCGGGACAGTAGCTCCTACAATGAGCAGTTCTTC
clone_size: .; j_call: TRBJ2-5; d_call: TRBD2; v_call: TRBV7-9; cdr3_aa: CASSFPSGGRVGETQYF; cdr3_nt: TGTGCCAGCAGCTTTCCCAGCGGGGGCAGGGTAGGAGAGACCCAGTACTTC
clone_size: .; j_call: TRBJ2-5; d_call: TRBD2; v_call: TRBV19; cdr3_aa: CASSIFPSGQETQYF; cdr3_nt: TGTGCCAGTAGTATCTTCCCTAGCGGTCAAGAGACCCAGTACTTC
clone_size: .; j_call: TRBJ2-7; d_call: .; v_call: TRBV11-3; cdr3_aa: CASSLGRTSSYEQYF; cdr3_nt: TGTGCCAGCAGCTTAGGCCGTACTAGCTCCTACGAGCAGTACTTC
clone_size: .; j_call: TRBJ1-1; d_call: .; v_call: TRBV25-1; cdr3_aa: CASSTGARATEAFF; cdr3_nt: TGTGCCAGCTCCACTGGGGCTAGAGCCACTGAAGCTTTCTTT
clone_size: .; j_call: TRBJ2-7; d_call: TRBD1; v_call: TRBV5-1; cdr3_aa: CASSSRSGTVIYEQYF; cdr3_nt: TGCGCCAGCAGTTCGAGATCCGGGACAGTAATTTACGAGCAGTACTTC
clone_size: .; j_call: TRBJ2-7; d_call: TRBD2; v_call: TRBV6-4; cdr3_aa: CASSDGAGREDSYEQYF; cdr3_nt: TGTGCCAGCAGTGACGGAGCGGGGCGGGAGGATTCCTACGAGCAGTACTTC
clone_size: .; j_call: TRBJ2-3; d_call: TRBD2; v_call: TRBV9; cdr3_aa: CASSVGPGAGGATDTQYF; cdr3_nt: TGTGCCAGCAGCGTAGGTCCTGGAGCGGGGGGAGCGACAGATACGCAGTATTTT
clone_size: .; j_call: TRBJ2-3; d_call: TRBD2; v_call: TRBV2; cdr3_aa: CASRARGGLANTDTQYF; cdr3_nt: TGTGCCAGCAGAGCTCGCGGTGGACTAGCGAACACAGATACGCAGTATTTT
clone_size: .; j_call: TRBJ1-3; d_call: .; v_call: TRBV6-5; cdr3_aa: CASSYNSRGAGNTIYF; cdr3_nt: TGTGCCAGCAGTTACAATTCCAGGGGTGCTGGAAACACCATATATTTT
clone_size: .; j_call: TRBJ2-2; d_call: .; v_call: TRBV10-2; cdr3_aa: CASSDMPVTGELFF; cdr3_nt: TGCGCCAGCAGTGATATGCCAGTCACCGGGGAGCTGTTTTTT
clone_size: few; j_call: TRBJ2-2; d_call: .; v_call: TRBV14; cdr3_aa: CASSQVSVTGELFF; cdr3_nt: TGTGCCAGCAGCCAGGTATCGGTGACCGGGGAGCTGTTTTTT
clone_size: .; j_call: TRBJ2-7; d_call: .; v_call: TRBV27; cdr3_aa: CASSLGGDPSYEQYF; cdr3_nt: TGTGCCAGCAGTTTAGGAGGGGACCCCTCCTACGAGCAGTACTTC
clone_size: .; j_call: TRBJ2-2; d_call: TRBD1; v_call: TRBV5-1; cdr3_aa: CASSSPGQGENTGELFF; cdr3_nt: TGCGCCAGCAGCTCTCCGGGACAGGGAGAAAACACCGGGGAGCTGTTTTTT
clone_size: .; j_call: TRBJ2-7; d_call: .; v_call: TRBV10-3; cdr3_aa: CAISGGLVSSYEQYF; cdr3_nt: TGTGCCATAAGTGGGGGGCTTGTTAGCTCCTACGAGCAGTACTTC
clone_size: .; j_call: TRBJ2-5; d_call: TRBD2; v_call: TRBV5-5; cdr3_aa: CASSPGLAQETQYF; cdr3_nt: TGTGCCAGCAGCCCGGGACTAGCGCAAGAGACCCAGTACTTC
clone_size: .; j_call: TRBJ2-7; d_call: .; v_call: TRBV5-1; cdr3_aa: CASSPEGGDYEQYF; cdr3_nt: TGCGCCAGCAGCCCCGAAGGAGGGGACTACGAGCAGTACTTC
clone_size: .; j_call: TRBJ2-5; d_call: .; v_call: TRBV4-1; cdr3_aa: CASSLRTEETQYF; cdr3_nt: TGCGCCAGCAGCCTTCGGACTGAAGAGACCCAGTACTTC
clone_size: once; j_call: TRBJ1-5; d_call: .; v_call: TRBV2; cdr3_aa: CASSRWDTDSNQPQHF; cdr3_nt: TGTGCCAGCAGTCGCTGGGACACCGATAGCAATCAGCCCCAGCATTTT
clone_size: .; j_call: TRBJ2-3; d_call: TRBD1; v_call: TRBV29-1; cdr3_aa: CSVERQGAITDTQYF; cdr3_nt: TGCAGCGTTGAACGACAGGGGGCAATCACAGATACGCAGTATTTT